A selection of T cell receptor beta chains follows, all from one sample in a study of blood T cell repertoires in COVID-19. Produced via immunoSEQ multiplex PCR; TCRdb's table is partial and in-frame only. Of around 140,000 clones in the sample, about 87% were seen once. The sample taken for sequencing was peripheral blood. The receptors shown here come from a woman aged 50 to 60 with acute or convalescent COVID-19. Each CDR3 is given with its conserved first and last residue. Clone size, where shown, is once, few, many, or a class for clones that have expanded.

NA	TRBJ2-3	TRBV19	CASKTFPTTDTQYF
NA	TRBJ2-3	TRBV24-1	CATSEYQGDTQYF
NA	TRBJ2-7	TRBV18	CASSLRVGVSYEQYF
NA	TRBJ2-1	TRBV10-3	CANRDEMQGKNEQFF
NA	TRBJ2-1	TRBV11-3	CASGGRNEQFF
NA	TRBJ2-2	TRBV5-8	CASSSRDREGGELFF
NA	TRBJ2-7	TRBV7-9	CASSGYYLAGAEYEQYF
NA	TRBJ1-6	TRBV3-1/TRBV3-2	CASSQGEGWYSPLHF
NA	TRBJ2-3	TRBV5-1	CASSGSAGGDTQYF
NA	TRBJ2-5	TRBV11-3	CASSWSGRGQETQYF
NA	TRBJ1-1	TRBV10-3	CARQQGVDTEAFF
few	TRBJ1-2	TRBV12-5	CASGQGLGYTF
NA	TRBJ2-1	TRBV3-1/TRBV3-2	CASSQGTLYNEQFF
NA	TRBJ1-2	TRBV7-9	CASRFSLYRGTNYGYTF
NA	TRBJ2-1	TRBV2	CASTSGRIEQFF
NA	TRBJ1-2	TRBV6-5	CASSSSRDSGLYGYTF
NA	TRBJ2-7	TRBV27	CASSQQVSYEQYF
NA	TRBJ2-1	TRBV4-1	CASSLDRGLGRAELDEQFF
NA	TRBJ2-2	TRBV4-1	CASSRKHVTENTGELFF
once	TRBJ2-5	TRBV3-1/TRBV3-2	CASSRPLGTANSQETQYF
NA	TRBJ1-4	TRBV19	CASSKTGVLREKLFF
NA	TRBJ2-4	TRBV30	CAWSVLPGAKNIQYF
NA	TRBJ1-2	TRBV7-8	CASSPQGFYGYTF
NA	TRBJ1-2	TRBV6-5	CASSKDRGTYGYTF
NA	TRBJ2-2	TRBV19	CASSTGTSGGYTGELFF
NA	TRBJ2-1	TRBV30	CAWSGRGLQYNEQFF
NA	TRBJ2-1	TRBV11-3	CASSPRTSGMAQFF
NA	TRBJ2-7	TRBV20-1	CSASSGTYEQYF
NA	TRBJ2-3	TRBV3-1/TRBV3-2	CASSKGPSGRSPDTQYF
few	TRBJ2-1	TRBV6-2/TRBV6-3	CASSYSRTGRYNEQFF
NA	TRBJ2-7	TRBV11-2	CASSRWGGLEQYF
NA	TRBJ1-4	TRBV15	CATSRRQELIEKLFF
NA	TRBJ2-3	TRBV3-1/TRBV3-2	CASSQELEGPRDTQYF
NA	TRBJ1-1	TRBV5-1	CASSLTGDTEAFF
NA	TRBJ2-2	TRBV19	CASSIASGGLGTGELFF
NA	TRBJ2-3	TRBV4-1	CASSQGLAKDTQYF
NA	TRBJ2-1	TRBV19	CASSTPGLANEQFF
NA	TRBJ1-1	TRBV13	CASTLGTQAFF
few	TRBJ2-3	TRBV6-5	CASRRQGPSTDTQYF
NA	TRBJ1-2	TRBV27	CASSFLSGGEGYTF
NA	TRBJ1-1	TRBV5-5	CASSPVARQLNTEAFF
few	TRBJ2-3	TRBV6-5	CASPRTIRATDTQYF
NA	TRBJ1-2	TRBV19	CASSMPQGVVGYGYTF
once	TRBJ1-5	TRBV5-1	CASSPGQATSNQPQHF
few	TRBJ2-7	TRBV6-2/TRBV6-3	CASSYSTRGGYEQYF
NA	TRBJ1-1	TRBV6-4	CASSDSPGNTEAFF
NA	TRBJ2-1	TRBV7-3	CASSFQAGFRSYNEQFF
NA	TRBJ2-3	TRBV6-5	CASSYAQGMADTQYF
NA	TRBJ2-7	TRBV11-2	CASSPEDNIAEQYF
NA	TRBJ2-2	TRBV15	CATSRELAATGELFF
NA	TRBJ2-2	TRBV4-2	CASSQGSASGLNTGELFF
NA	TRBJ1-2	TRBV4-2	CASSQDPRGRYTF
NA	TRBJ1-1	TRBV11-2	CASSPGQGAEAFF
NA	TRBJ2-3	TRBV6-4	CASSGSQGSTDTQYF
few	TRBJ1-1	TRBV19	CASRYSGGTEAFF
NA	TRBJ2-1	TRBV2	CASQARDSPIYNEQFF
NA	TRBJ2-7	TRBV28	CASRGLGAGRSYEQYF
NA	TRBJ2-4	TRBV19	CASSIDPGALNIQYF
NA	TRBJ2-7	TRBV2	CASSASGPPYEQYF
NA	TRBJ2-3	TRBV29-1	CSVGRGGSTDTQYF